The rows below give T cell receptor beta chains drawn from one sample of a study of blood T cell repertoires in COVID-19. Method: immunoSEQ multiplex PCR; TCRdb's copy keeps in-frame clones and lacks some. The data contain 90,000 to 130,000 clones, roughly nine tenths of them seen just once; the ten biggest clones take up 3.5% to 5.5%. Sequenced material: peripheral blood. These receptors originate from a man aged 40-50 years with acute or convalescent COVID-19. CDR3s include the opening cysteine and the closing phenylalanine or tryptophan.

V gene,J gene,CDR3 protein
TRBV30,TRBJ1-2,CAWTTGTGGYTF
TRBV18,TRBJ1-2,CASSPDRNYGYTF
TRBV9,TRBJ1-2,CASSAGRGDYGYTF
TRBV5-1,TRBJ2-2,CASSQQGKKDTGELFF
TRBV6-2/TRBV6-3,TRBJ2-7,CASSYASGSYTYEQYF
TRBV4-2,TRBJ1-1,CASSQGQVAEAFF
TRBV7-2,TRBJ1-2,CASSPQQGPYGYTF
TRBV7-2,TRBJ1-5,CASSPDGGNQPQHF
TRBV7-9,TRBJ1-6,CASSLSRGSYNSPLHF
TRBV11-3,TRBJ2-1,CASSLVRASGQKSSYNEQFF
TRBV19,TRBJ1-1,CASSVTMNTEAFF
TRBV5-1,TRBJ1-2,CASSLGHSNYGYTF
TRBV9,TRBJ1-4,CASSGSGTANEKLFF
TRBV5-1,TRBJ2-5,CASSLGPRQAQETQYF
TRBV29-1,TRBJ1-1,CSVGEGGGGRTEAFF
TRBV7-8,TRBJ1-2,CASSLDRDNGYTF
TRBV20-1,TRBJ1-5,CSASPSQGIGNQPQHF
TRBV7-2,TRBJ2-1,CASSDRGPYNEQFF
TRBV5-5,TRBJ1-1,CASSFDPQANTEAFF
TRBV18,TRBJ2-1,CASSPEQGADNEQFF
TRBV25-1,TRBJ2-2,CASSEPPPRGGAGELFF
TRBV7-9,TRBJ1-1,CASSLGQNTEAFF
TRBV6-5,TRBJ2-3,CASKDRSTDTQYF
TRBV9,TRBJ2-5,CASSAQETQYF
TRBV23-1,TRBJ1-3,CASSQSGQGRGNTIYF
TRBV5-6,TRBJ1-6,CASSSTGNSPLHF
TRBV7-9,TRBJ2-7,CASSSGLAGGWYF
TRBV30,TRBJ2-2,CAWSVPTRTGELFF
TRBV27,TRBJ1-2,CASSWGQNYGYTF
TRBV6-6,TRBJ1-1,CASSYSTGLGNTEAFF
TRBV27,TRBJ2-2,CATQTGAYTGELFF
TRBV19,TRBJ1-6,CASSMRQGARNSPLHF
TRBV6-1,TRBJ1-1,CASSEGTGGLNTEAFF
TRBV7-9,TRBJ1-1,CASSLVGAEAFF
TRBV7-2,TRBJ1-5,CASSLGGRDNQPQHF
TRBV5-4,TRBJ2-7,CASSFFGGRVGEQYF
TRBV2,TRBJ2-1,CASSEGMQFF
TRBV5-1,TRBJ1-3,CASREGSGNTIYF
TRBV2,TRBJ1-5,CASSPILGGGDQPQHF
TRBV7-8,TRBJ1-5,CASSSPGYSNQPQHF
TRBV27,TRBJ2-3,CASSLEGAYTDTQYF
TRBV6-5,TRBJ1-1,CASRPGQMNTEAFF
TRBV6-5,TRBJ2-1,CASRPGQWNNEQFF
TRBV6-1,TRBJ2-2,CASSARTGANTGELFF
TRBV19,TRBJ2-5,CASSRGREGQETQYF
TRBV15,TRBJ2-7,CATRGEQGSVEQYF
TRBV19,TRBJ1-1,CASSRQRGTEAFF
TRBV5-1,TRBJ1-6,CASSLSTASNSPLHF
TRBV9,TRBJ1-1,CASSVGQGYTEAFF